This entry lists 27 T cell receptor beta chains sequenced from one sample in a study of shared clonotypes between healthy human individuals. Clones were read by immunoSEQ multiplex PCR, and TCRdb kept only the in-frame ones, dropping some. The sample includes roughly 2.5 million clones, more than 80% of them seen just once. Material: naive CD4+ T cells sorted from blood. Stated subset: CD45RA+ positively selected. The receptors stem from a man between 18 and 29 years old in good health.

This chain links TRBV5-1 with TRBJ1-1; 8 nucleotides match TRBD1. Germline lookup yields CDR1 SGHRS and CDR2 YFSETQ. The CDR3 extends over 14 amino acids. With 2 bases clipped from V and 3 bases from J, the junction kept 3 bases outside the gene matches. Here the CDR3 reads CASSLQGEYTEAFF. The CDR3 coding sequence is TGCGCCAGCAGCTTACAGGGGGAGTACACTGAAGCTTTCTTT. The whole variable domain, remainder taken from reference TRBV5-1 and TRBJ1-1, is KAGVTQTPRYLIKTRGQQVTLSCSPISGHRSVSWYQQTPGQGLQFLFEYFSETQRNKGNFPGRFSGRQFSNSRSEMNVSTLELGDSALYLCASSLQGEYTEAFFGQGTRLTVV.

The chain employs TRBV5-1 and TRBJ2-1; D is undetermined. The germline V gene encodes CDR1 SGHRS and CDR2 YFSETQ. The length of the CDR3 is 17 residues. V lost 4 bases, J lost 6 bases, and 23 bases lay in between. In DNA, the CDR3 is TGCGCCAGCAGCGCGTACTACTCAGGCCAGTTCCTCAATGAGCAGTTCTTC. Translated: CASSAYYSGQFLNEQFF.

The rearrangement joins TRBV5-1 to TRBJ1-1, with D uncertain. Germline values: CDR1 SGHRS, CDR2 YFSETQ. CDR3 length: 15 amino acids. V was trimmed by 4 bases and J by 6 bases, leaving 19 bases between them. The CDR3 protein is CASSVTITETAEAFF. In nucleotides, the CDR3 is TGCGCCAGCAGCGTAACTATCACCGAGACGGCTGAAGCTTTCTTT.

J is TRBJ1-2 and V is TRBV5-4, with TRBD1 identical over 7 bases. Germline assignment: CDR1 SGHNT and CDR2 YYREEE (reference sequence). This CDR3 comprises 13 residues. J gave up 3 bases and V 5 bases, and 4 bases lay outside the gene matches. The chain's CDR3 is CASRVQGDYGYTF. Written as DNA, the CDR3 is TGTGCCAGCAGGGTCCAGGGGGACTATGGCTACACCTTC.

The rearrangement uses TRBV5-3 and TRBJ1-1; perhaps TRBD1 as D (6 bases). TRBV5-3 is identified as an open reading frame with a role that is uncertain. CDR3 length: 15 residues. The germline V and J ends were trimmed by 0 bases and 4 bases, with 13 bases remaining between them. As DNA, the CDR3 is TGTGCCAGAAGCTTGGGGTACAGGGTGACCACTGAAGCTTTCTTT. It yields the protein CARSLGYRVTTEAFF.

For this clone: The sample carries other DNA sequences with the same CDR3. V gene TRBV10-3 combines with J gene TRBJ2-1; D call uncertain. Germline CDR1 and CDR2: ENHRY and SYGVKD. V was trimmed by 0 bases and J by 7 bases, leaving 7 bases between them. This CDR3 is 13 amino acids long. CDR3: CAISESEGNEQFF. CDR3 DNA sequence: TGTGCCATCAGTGAGTCCGAAGGGAATGAGCAGTTCTTC.

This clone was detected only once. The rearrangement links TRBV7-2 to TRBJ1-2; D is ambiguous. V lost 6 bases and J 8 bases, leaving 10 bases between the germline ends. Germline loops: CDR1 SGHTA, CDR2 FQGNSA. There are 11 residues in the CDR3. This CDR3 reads CASRPGRGYTF. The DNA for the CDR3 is TGTGCCAGCAGACCCGGTCGGGGCTACACCTTC.

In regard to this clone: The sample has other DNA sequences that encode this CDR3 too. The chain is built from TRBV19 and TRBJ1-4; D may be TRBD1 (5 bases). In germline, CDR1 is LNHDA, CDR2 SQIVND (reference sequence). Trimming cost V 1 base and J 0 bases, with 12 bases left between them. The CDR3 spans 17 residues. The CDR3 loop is CASSIVTGAATNEKLFF. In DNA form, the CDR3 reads TGTGCCAGTAGTATAGTAACAGGCGCTGCAACTAATGAAAAACTGTTTTTT. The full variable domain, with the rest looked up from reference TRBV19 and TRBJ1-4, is DGGITQSPKYLFRKEGQNVTLSCEQNLNHDAMYWYRQDPGQGLRLIYYSQIVNDFQKGDIAEGYSVSREKKESFPLTVTSAQKNPTAFYLCASSIVTGAATNEKLFFGSGTQLSVL.

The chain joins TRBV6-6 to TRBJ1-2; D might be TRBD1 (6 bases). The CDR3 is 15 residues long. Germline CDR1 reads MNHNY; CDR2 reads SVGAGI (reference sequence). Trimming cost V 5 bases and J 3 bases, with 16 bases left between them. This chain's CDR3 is CASSNPQGADYGYTF. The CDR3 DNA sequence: TGTGCCAGCAGTAACCCACAGGGTGCGGACTATGGCTACACCTTC.

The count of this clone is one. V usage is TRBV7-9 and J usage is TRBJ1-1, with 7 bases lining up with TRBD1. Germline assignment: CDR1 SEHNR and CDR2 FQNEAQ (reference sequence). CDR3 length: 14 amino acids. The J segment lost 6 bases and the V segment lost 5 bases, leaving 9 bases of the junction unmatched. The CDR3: CASSLESRGPEAFF. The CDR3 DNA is TGTGCCAGCAGCCTGGAGAGTAGGGGGCCTGAAGCTTTCTTT.

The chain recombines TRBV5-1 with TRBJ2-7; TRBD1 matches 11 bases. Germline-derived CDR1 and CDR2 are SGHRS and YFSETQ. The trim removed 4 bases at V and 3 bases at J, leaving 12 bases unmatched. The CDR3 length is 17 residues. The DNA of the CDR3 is TGCGCCAGCAGCGCGAGCAGACCCGGGACAGGGGGCTACGAGCAGTACTTC. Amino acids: CASSASRPGTGGYEQYF.

This CDR3 reads CASSSYLSVSQPQHF. The CDR3 DNA is TGTGCCAGCAGTAGTTACCTATCGGTGAGTCAGCCCCAGCATTTT. The chain joins TRBV6-6 to TRBJ1-5; D is unresolved. V lost 5 bases and J 6 bases, leaving 17 bases between the germline ends. Germline V gene sequence: CDR1 MNHNY, CDR2 SVGAGI (reference sequence). This CDR3 spans 15 amino acids.

This chain's CDR3 is CASSPERGQIRAFF. The CDR3 DNA sequence: TGCGCCAGCAGTCCCGAGAGGGGACAAATTAGAGCTTTCTTT. The genes are TRBV5-1 and TRBJ1-1, with TRBD1 as a possible D gene (6 bases). CDR3 length equals 14 residues. Looked up from germline, CDR1 is SGHRS and CDR2 is YFSETQ. V was trimmed by 5 bases and J by 10 bases, leaving 21 bases between them.

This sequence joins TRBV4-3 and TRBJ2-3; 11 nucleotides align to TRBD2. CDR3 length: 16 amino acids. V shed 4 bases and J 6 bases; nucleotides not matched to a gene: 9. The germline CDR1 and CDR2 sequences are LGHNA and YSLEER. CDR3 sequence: CASSPLGIAGGDTQYF. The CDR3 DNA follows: TGCGCCAGCAGCCCTTTGGGGATAGCGGGAGGGGATACGCAGTATTTT.

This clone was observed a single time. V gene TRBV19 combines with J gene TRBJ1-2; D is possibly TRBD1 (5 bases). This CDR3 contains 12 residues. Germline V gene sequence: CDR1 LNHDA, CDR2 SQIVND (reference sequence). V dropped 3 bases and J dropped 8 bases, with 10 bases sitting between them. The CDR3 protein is CASSIQGEGYTF. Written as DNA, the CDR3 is TGTGCCAGTAGTATCCAGGGTGAGGGCTACACCTTC.

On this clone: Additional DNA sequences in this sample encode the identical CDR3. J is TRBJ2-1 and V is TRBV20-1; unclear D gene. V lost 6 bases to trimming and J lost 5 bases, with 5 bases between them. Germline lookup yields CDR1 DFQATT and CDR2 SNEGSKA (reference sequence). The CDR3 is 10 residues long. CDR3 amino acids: CSARDNEQFF. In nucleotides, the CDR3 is TGCAGTGCCCGAGACAATGAGCAGTTCTTC.

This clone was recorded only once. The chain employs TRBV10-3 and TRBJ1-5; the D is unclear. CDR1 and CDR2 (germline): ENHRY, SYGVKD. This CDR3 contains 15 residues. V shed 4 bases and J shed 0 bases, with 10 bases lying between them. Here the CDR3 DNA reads TGTGCCATCAGTGGGGCGGAATATAGCAATCAGCCCCAGCATTTT. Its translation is CAISGAEYSNQPQHF.

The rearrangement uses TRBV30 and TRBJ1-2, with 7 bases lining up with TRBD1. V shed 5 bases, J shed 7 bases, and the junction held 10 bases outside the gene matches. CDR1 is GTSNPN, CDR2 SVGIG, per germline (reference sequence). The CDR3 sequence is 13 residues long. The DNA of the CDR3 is TGTGCCTGGGGCCCCTTCCACAGGGGTGGCTACACCTTC. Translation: CAWGPFHRGGYTF.

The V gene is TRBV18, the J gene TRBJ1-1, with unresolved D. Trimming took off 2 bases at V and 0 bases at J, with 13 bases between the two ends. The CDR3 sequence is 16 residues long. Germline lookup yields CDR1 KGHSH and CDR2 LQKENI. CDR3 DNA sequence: TGTGCCAGCTCACCAGATGGGAGGGTTTTGAACACTGAAGCTTTCTTT. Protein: CASSPDGRVLNTEAFF.

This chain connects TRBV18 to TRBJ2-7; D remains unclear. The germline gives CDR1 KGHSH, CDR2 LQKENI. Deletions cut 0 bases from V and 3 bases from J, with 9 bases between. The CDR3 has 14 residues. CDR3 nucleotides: TGTGCCAGCTCACCACCTATGGACGGCTACGAGCAGTACTTC. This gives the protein CASSPPMDGYEQYF.

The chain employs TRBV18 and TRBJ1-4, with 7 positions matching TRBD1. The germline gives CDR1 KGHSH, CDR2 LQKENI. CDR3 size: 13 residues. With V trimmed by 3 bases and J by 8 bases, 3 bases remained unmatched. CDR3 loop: CASSPNRGEKLFF. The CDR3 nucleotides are TGTGCCAGCTCACCGAACAGGGGAGAAAAACTGTTTTTT. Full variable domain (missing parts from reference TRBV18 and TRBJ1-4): NAGVMQNPRHLVRRRGQEARLRCSPMKGHSHVYWYRQLPEEGLKFMVYLQKENIIDESGMPKERFSAEFPKEGPSILRIQQVVRGDSAAYFCASSPNRGEKLFFGSGTQLSVL.

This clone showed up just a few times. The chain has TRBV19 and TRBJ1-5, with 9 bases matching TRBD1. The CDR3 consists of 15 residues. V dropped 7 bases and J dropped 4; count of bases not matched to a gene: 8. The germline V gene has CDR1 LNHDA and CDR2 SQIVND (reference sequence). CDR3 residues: CASTATGQGNQPQHF. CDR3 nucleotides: TGTGCCAGTACCGCTACGGGACAGGGAAATCAGCCCCAGCATTTT.

The CDR3: CASGFGDRAYEQYF. The CDR3 bases are TGTGCTAGTGGTTTCGGGGACAGGGCCTACGAGCAGTACTTC. This sequence joins TRBV12-5 and TRBJ2-7; 9 bases match TRBD1. The germline V gene encodes CDR1 LGHNT and CDR2 FRNRAP. The CDR3 is 14 residues long. Trimming at V came to 3 bases and at J to 2 bases, leaving 2 bases not matched to a gene. The full variable domain, in which reference TRBV12-5 and TRBJ2-7 provide the parts outside the CDR3, is DARVTQTPRHKVTEMGQEVTMRCQPILGHNTVFWYRQTMMQGLELLAYFRNRAPLDDSGMPKDRFSAEMPDATLATLKIQPSEPRDSAVYFCASGFGDRAYEQYFGPGTRLTVT.

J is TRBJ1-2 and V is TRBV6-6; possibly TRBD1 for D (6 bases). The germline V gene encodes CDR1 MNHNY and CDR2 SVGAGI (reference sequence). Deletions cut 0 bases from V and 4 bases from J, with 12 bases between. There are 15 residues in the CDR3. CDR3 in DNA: TGTGCCAGCAGTTACTCCGGACAGAGCAGCTATGGCTACACCTTC. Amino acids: CASSYSGQSSYGYTF.

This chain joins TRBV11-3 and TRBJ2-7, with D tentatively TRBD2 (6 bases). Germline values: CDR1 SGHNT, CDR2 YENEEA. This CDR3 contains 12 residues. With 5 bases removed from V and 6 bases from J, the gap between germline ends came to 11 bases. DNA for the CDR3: TGTGCCAGCAGCCGGGTCGGGGGCGAGCAGTACTTC. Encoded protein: CASSRVGGEQYF.

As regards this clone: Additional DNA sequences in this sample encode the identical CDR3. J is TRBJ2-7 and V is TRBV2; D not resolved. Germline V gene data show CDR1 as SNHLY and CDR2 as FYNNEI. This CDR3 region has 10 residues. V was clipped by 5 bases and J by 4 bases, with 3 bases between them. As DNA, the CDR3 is TGTGCCAGCAGTCTATACGAGCAGTACTTC. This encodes CASSLYEQYF.

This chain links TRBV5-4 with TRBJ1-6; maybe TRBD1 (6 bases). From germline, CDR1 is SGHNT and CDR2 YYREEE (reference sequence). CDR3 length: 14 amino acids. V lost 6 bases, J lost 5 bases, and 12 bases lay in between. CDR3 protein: CASTFRGNNSPLHF. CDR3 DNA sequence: TGTGCCAGCACCTTCAGGGGAAATAATTCACCCCTCCACTTT.